This T cell receptor (beta chain) was observed in a study of vaccination effects on CD4 cells after COVID-19. Overall study: Each of a few convalescent patients underwent sampling at an early and a late point after vaccination. Study-wide points: In the late period after vaccination, infection- and vaccine-induced clones contracted markedly.

CD4+ T cells specific for antigen were expanded with viral peptide pools by the ViraFEST assay before sequencing. Around day 10 of culture, CD4+ T cells were separated out. PCR showed that the person got SARS-CoV-2 infection at some point between March and December 2020. Each person got two doses of an mRNA SARS-CoV-2 vaccine, BNT162b2 or mRNA-1273. After about 2 million PBMC were placed in each well, they were cultured with around 10 IU/ml IL-2 and approximately 10 ug/ml peptides. On both days 3 and 7, half of the culture medium was replaced with IL-2 medium. Germline CDR1 SGHTA, CDR2 FQGTGA. V trimming: 4 bases; J trimming: 7 bases; junction bases outside the gene matches: 8. The CDR3 has 16 amino acids. About this clone itself: The antigen is undetermined.

Data came from immunoSEQ multiplex PCR; TCRdb stores just in-frame clones and leaves some out. This sample has around 15,000 clones, with around 75% found just once. Sequenced here: CD4+ T cells from PBMCs cultured with HCoV-NL63 spike peptides, sampled after COVID-19 vaccination. This receptor was taken from a human donor who had a prior SARS-CoV-2 infection. The gene calls are TRBV7-3 and TRBJ2-1; 12 bases agree with TRBD2. CDR3 bases: TGTGCCAGCAGCTCAAGACTAGCGGGAGATAGGAATGAGCAGTTCTTC. Its protein product is CASSSRLAGDRNEQFF.